This T cell receptor (beta chain) is drawn from a study of blood T cells in healthy people across ages. About the research overall: Capture via template switching afforded approximately one barcoded beta molecule per two T cells. Broader study findings: In long-lived donors, naive CD4+ cell counts and diversity exceeded those of aged donors.

Primed by a sample-barcoded 5' primer and a J-beta primer mix, a second PCR proceeded for roughly 6 to 12 cycles. Every single cDNA molecule received a tag from a template-switch adaptor with 12 random nucleotides. MiXCR, applied by TCRdb to the 5' RACE reads, yields one record per CDR3 protein. The table lists some 1.7 million distinct CDR3 sequences, approximately 30% of them singletons. Concerning this clonotype itself: Its matching antigen is unknown.

The length of the CDR3 is 16 residues. The germline gives CDR1 SGHRS, CDR2 YFSETQ. After removal of 3 bases from V and 3 bases from J, the junction contained 7 bases not matched to a gene. V usage is TRBV5-1 and J usage is TRBJ2-3; 10 bases fit TRBD1. The sequence was obtained from a woman aged 25 to 39 in good health. Sequencing was done on a sample of blood. CDR3 residues: CASSWTGGTLTDTQYF. The CDR3 region has the DNA TGCGCCAGCAGCTGGACAGGGGGAACTTTGACAGATACGCAGTATTTT.